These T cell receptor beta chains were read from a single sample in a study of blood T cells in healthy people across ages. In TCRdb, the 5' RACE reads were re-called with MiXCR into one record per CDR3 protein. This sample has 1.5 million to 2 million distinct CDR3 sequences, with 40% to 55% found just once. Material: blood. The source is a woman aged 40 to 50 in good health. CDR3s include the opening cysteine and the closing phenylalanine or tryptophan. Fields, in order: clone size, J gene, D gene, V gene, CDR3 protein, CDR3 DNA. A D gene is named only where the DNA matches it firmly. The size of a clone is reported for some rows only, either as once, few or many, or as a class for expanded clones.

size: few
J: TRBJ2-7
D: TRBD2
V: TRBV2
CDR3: CASSEATVAGRAYEQYF
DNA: TGTGCCAGCAGTGAAGCGACGGTAGCGGGACGGGCCTACGAGCAGTACTTC

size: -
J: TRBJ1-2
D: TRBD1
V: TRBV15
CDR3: CATSSPTRGPGYGYTF
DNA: TGTGCCACCAGCAGTCCAACCAGGGGGCCAGGCTATGGCTACACCTTC

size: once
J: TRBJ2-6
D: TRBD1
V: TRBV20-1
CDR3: CSARGGQGKPGATVLTF
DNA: TGCAGTGCTAGGGGGGGACAGGGGAAACCTGGGGCCACCGTCCTGACTTTC

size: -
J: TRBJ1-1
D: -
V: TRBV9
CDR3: CASSGGMGTEAFF
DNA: TGTGCCAGCAGCGGAGGAATGGGAACTGAAGCTTTCTTT

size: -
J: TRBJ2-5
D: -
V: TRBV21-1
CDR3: CASSTDAETQYF
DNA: TGTGCCAGCAGTACCGACGCAGAGACCCAGTACTTC

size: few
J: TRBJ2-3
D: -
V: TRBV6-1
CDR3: CASSELADTQYF
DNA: TGTGCCAGCAGTGAACTGGCAGATACGCAGTATTTT

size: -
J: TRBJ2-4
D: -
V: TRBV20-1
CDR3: CSARPGTQNIQYF
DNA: TGCAGTGCTAGACCCGGGACGCAAAACATTCAGTACTTC

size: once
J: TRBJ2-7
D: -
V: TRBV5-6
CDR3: CASRITGPYNEQYF
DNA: TGTGCCAGCAGAATCACAGGTCCCTACAATGAGCAGTACTTC

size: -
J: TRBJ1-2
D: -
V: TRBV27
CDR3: CASRPQGAVSYGYTF
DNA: TGTGCCAGCAGACCACAGGGTGCCGTGAGCTATGGCTACACCTTC

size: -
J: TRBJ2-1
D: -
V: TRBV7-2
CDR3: CASSSLGPSYNEQFF
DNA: TGTGCCAGCAGCTCGTTAGGGCCCTCCTACAATGAGCAGTTCTTC

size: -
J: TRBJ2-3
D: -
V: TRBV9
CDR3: CASSLGIPSTDTQYF
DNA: TGTGCCAGCAGCCTTGGGATTCCAAGCACAGATACGCAGTATTTT

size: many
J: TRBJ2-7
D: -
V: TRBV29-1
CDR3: CSVTADSYEQYF
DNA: TGCAGCGTGACAGCTGACTCCTACGAGCAGTACTTC

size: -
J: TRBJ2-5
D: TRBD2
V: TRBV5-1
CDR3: CASSLEPSGGQETQYF
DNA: TGCGCCAGCAGCTTGGAGCCTAGCGGGGGCCAAGAGACCCAGTACTTC

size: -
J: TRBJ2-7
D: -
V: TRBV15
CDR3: CATGASYYEQYF
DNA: TGTGCCACCGGGGCTAGTTACTACGAGCAGTACTTC

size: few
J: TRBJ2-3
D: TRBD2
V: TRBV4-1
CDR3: CASSQDSGMGEDTQYF
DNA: TGCGCCAGCAGCCAAGATAGCGGGATGGGGGAAGATACGCAGTATTTT

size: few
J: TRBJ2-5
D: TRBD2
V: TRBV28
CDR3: CASSSALAGVETQYF
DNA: TGTGCCAGCAGTTCAGCACTAGCGGGGGTAGAGACCCAGTACTTC

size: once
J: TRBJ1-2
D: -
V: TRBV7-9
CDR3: CASSLANPTEGYTF
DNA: TGTGCCAGCAGCCTAGCTAACCCTACAGAAGGCTACACCTTC

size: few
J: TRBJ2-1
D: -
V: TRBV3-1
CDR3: CASEGNEDEQFF
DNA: TGTGCCAGCGAGGGGAACGAGGATGAGCAGTTCTTC

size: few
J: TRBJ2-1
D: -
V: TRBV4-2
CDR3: CASTSPGGSYNEQFF
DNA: TGTGCCAGTACCTCCCCTGGCGGTTCGTACAATGAGCAGTTCTTC

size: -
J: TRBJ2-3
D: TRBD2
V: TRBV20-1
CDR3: CSVKRGGTDTQYF
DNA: TGCAGTGTGAAGCGGGGGGGCACAGATACGCAGTATTTT

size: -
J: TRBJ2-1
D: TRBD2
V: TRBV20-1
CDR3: CSASDRGYWTSGANEQFF
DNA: TGCAGTGCTAGTGACAGGGGCTATTGGACTAGCGGGGCGAATGAGCAGTTCTTC

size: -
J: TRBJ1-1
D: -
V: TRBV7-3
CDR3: CASSSTPYTEAFF
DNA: TGTGCCAGCAGCTCCACACCGTACACTGAAGCTTTCTTT

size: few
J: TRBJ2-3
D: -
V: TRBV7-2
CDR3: CASSLALPTGSDTQYF
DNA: TGTGCCAGCAGCTTAGCTCTACCAACGGGTTCAGATACGCAGTATTTT

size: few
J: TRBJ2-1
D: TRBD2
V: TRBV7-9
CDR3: CASVAGGKDEQFF
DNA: TGTGCCAGCGTAGCGGGGGGGAAGGATGAGCAGTTCTTC

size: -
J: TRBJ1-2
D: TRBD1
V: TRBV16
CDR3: CASSQSRGPLNYGYTF
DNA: TGTGCCAGCAGCCAATCGAGGGGGCCCCTTAACTATGGCTACACCTTC

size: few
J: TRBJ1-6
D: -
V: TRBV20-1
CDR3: CSARPTVSSYNSPLHF
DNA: TGCAGTGCTAGACCGACCGTAAGCTCCTATAATTCACCCCTCCACTTT

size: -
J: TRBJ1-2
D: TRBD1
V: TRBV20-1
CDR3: CSAKDRVAGYTF
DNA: TGCAGTGCTAAGGACAGGGTTGCTGGCTACACCTTC

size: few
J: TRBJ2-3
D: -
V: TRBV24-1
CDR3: CATSDSLDFRTADTQYF
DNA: TGTGCCACCAGTGATTCTCTTGACTTCCGGACAGCAGATACGCAGTATTTT

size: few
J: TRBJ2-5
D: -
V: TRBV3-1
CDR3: CASSQDRVERETQYF
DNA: TGTGCCAGCAGCCAAGACAGGGTCGAGAGGGAGACCCAGTACTTC

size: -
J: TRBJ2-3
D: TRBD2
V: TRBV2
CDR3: CASSELRGGSTDTQYF
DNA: TGTGCCAGCAGTGAACTGCGGGGGGGAAGCACAGATACGCAGTATTTT

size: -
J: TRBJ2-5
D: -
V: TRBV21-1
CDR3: CASTDRGETPTTKETQYF
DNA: TGTGCCAGCACAGACAGGGGGGAGACACCGACTACAAAAGAGACCCAGTACTTC

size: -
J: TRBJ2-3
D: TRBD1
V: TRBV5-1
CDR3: CASSLNGQGASKDTQYF
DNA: TGCGCCAGCAGCTTGAATGGACAGGGGGCTTCAAAAGATACGCAGTATTTT

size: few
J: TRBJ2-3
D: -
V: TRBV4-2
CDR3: CASSQDMGTSTDTQYF
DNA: TGTGCCAGCAGCCAAGATATGGGGACTAGCACAGATACGCAGTATTTT

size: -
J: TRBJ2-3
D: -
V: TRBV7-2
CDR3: CASSNRDARDTQYF
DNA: TGTGCCAGCAGCAACCGGGACGCCAGGGATACGCAGTATTTT

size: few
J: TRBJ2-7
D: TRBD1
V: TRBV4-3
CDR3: CASSQDSDRGILYEQYF
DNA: TGCGCCAGCAGCCAAGACAGCGACAGGGGAATCCTCTACGAGCAGTACTTC

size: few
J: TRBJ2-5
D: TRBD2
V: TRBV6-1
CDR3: CASSEGVGTSGVQETQYF
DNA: TGTGCCAGCAGTGAGGGGGTGGGGACTAGCGGGGTCCAAGAGACCCAGTACTTC

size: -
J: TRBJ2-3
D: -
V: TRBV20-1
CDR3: CSASPLSGYTDTQYF
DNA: TGCAGTGCTAGCCCTTTGTCGGGGTACACAGATACGCAGTATTTT

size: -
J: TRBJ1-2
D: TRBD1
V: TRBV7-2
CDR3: CASRSGGGSTGYTF
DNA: TGTGCCAGCAGATCAGGGGGGGGCTCGACCGGCTACACCTTC